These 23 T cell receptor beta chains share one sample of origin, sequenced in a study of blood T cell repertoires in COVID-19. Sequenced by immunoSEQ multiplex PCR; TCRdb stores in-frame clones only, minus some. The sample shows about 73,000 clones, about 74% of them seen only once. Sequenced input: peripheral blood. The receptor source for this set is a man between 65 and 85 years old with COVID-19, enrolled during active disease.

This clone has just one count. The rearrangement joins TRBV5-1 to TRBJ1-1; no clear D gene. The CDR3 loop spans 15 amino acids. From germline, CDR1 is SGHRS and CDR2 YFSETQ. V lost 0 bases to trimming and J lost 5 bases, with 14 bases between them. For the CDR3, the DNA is TGCGCCAGCAGCTTGGGAGGGCGGTTGAGGACTGAAGCTTTCTTT. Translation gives CASSLGGRLRTEAFF. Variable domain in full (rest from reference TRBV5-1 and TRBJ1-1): KAGVTQTPRYLIKTRGQQVTLSCSPISGHRSVSWYQQTPGQGLQFLFEYFSETQRNKGNFPGRFSGRQFSNSRSEMNVSTLELGDSALYLCASSLGGRLRTEAFFGQGTRLTVV.

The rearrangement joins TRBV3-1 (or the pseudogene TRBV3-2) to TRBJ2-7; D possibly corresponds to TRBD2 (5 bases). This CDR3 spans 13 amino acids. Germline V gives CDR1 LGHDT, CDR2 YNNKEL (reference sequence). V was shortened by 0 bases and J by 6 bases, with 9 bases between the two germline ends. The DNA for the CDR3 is TGTGCCAGCAGCCAAGATGCTAGCACCGAGCAGTACTTC. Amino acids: CASSQDASTEQYF.

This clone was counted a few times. CDR3 nucleotides: TGTGCCAGCACCGGGACAGGGACAGGAAACACCATATATTTT. Translated, it gives CASTGTGTGNTIYF. This chain links TRBV28 with TRBJ1-3; 9 nucleotides line up with TRBD1. With 7 bases clipped from V and 4 bases from J, the junction kept 5 bases outside the gene matches. Per the germline V gene, CDR1 is MDHEN and CDR2 is SYDVKM. The CDR3 is made up of 14 amino acids.

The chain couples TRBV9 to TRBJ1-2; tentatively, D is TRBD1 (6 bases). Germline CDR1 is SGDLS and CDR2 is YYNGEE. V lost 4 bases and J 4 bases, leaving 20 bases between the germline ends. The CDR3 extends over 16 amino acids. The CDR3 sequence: CASSLGPDSSVYGYTF. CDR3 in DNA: TGTGCCAGCAGCTTGGGCCCGGACAGTTCTGTCTATGGCTACACCTTC.

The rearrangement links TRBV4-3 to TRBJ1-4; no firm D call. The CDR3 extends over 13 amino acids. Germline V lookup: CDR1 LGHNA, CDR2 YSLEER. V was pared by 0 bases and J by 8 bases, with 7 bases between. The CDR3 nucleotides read TGCGCCAGCAGCCAAGATCGACACGAAAAACTGTTTTTT. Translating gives CASSQDRHEKLFF.

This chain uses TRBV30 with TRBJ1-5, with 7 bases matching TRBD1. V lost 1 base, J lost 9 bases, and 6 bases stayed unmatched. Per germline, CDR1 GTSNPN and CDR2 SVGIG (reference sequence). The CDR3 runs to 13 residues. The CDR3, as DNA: TGTGCCTGGAGTGGACAGGGAAAATCGCCCCAGCATTTT. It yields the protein CAWSGQGKSPQHF. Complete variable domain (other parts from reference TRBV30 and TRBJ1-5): SQTIHQWPATLVQPVGSPLSLECTVEGTSNPNLYWYRQAAGRGLQLLFYSVGIGQISSEVPQNLSASRPQDRQFILSSKKLLLSDSGFYLCAWSGQGKSPQHFGDGTRLSIL.

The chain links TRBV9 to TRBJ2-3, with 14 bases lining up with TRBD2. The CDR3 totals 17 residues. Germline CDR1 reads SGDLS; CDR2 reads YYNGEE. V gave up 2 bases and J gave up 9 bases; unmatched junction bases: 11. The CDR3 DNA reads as TGTGCCAGCAGCGTCTCCGGGACTAGCGGGAGAGGGCACACGCAGTATTTT. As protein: CASSVSGTSGRGHTQYF.

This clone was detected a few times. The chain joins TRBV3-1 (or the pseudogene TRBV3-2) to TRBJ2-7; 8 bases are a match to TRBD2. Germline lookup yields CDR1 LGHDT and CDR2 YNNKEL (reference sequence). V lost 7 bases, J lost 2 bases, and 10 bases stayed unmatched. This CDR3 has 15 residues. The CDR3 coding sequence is TGTGCCAGCACCGGTGGAGGACTAGCACCCTACGAGCAGTACTTC. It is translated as CASTGGGLAPYEQYF.

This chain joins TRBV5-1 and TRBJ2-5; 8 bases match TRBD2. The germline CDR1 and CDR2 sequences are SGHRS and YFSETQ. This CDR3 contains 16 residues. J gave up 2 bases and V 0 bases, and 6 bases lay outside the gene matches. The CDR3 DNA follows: TGCGCCAGCAGCTTGGCCGGGGGGGGAGGTCAAGAGACCCAGTACTTC. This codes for CASSLAGGGGQETQYF.

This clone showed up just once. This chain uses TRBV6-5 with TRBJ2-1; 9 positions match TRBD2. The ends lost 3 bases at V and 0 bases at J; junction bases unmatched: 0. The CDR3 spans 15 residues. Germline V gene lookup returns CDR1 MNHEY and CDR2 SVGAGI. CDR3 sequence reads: CASSYSGSSYNEQFF. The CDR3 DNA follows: TGTGCCAGCAGTTATAGCGGGAGCTCCTACAATGAGCAGTTCTTC.

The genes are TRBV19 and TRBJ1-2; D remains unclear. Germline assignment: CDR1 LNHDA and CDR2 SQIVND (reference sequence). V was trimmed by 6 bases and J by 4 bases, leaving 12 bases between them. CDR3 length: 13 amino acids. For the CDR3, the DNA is TGTGCCAGTAGGGACGGACGGGGCTATGGCTACACCTTC. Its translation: CASRDGRGYGYTF. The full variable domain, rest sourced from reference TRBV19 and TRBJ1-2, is DGGITQSPKYLFRKEGQNVTLSCEQNLNHDAMYWYRQDPGQGLRLIYYSQIVNDFQKGDIAEGYSVSREKKESFPLTVTSAQKNPTAFYLCASRDGRGYGYTFGSGTRLTVV.

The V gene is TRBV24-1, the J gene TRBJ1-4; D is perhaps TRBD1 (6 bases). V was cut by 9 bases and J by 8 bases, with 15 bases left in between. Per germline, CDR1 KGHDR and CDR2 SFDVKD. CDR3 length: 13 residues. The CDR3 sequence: CATSDSKKEKLFF. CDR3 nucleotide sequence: TGTGCCACCTCGGACAGCAAGAAGGAAAAACTGTTTTTT.

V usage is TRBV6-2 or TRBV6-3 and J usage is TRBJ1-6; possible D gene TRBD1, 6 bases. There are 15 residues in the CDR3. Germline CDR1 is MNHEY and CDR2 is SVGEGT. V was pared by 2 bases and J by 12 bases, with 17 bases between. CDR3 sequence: CASSYVDSSTGPLHF. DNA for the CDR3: TGTGCCAGCAGTTACGTGGACAGTTCCACTGGACCCCTCCACTTT.

The CDR3 nucleotides read TGCGCCAGCAGCCTTGGACTAGCGGGAGGGCGTAGGGAGCAGTACTTC. Protein sequence: CASSLGLAGGRREQYF. J is TRBJ2-7 and V is TRBV4-3; 15 nucleotides line up with TRBD2. Looked up from germline, CDR1 is LGHNA and CDR2 is YSLEER. This CDR3 comprises 16 residues. Trimming cost V 4 bases and J 7 bases; bases outside gene matches: 8.

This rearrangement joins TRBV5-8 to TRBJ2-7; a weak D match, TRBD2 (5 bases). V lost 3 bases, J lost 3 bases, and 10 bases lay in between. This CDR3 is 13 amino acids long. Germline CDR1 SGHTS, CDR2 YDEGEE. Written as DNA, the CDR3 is TGTGCCAGCAGCTCCCGGGATCACTACGAGCAGTACTTC. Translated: CASSSRDHYEQYF.

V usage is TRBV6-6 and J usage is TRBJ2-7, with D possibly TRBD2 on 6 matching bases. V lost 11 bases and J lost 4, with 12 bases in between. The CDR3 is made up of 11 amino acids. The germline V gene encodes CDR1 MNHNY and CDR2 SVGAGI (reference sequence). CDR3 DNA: TGTGCCTTGCAGGCGGGGTACGAGCAGTACTTC. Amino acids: CALQAGYEQYF.

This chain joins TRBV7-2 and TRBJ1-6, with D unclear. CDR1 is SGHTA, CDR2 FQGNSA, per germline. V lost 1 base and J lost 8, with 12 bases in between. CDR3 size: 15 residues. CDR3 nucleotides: TGTGCCAGCAGCTTAGTATCACGGTTGTATTCACCCCTCCACTTT. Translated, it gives CASSLVSRLYSPLHF. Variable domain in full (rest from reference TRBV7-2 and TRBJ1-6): GAGVSQSPSNKVTEKGKDVELRCDPISGHTALYWYRQSLGQGLEFLIYFQGNSAPDKSGLPSDRFSAERTGGSVSTLTIQRTQQEDSAVYLCASSLVSRLYSPLHFGNGTRLTVT.

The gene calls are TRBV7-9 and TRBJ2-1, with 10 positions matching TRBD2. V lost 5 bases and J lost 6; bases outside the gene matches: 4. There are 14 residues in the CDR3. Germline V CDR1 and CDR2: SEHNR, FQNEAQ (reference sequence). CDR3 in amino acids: CASSQSGRGNEQFF. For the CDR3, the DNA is TGTGCCAGCAGCCAGAGCGGGAGGGGCAATGAGCAGTTCTTC.

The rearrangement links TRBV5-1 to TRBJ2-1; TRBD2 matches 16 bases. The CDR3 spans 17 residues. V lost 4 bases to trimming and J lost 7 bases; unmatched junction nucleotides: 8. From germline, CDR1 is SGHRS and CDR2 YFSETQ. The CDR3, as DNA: TGCGCCAGCAGCCCGGGACTAGCGGGAGGGCCTGGAAATGAGCAGTTCTTC. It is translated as CASSPGLAGGPGNEQFF.

The DNA for the CDR3 is TGCGCCAGCAGCCTTAGTTTGGGAGGGTACAATGAGCAGTTCTTC. The encoded protein is CASSLSLGGYNEQFF. The chain carries TRBV4-1 and TRBJ2-1; TRBD2 agrees at 7 bases. CDR3 length: 15 residues. Germline trimming cut 4 bases from V and 4 bases from J; bases unmatched to any gene: 7. Germline CDR1 and CDR2: MGHRA and YSYEKL.

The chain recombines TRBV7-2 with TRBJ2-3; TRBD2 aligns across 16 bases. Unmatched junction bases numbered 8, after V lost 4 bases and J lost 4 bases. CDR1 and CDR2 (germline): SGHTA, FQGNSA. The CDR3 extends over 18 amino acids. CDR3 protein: CASSWPGTSGREADTQYF. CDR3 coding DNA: TGTGCCAGCAGCTGGCCCGGGACTAGCGGGAGGGAGGCAGATACGCAGTATTTT. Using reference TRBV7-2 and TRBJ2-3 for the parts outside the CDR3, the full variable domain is GAGVSQSPSNKVTEKGKDVELRCDPISGHTALYWYRQSLGQGLEFLIYFQGNSAPDKSGLPSDRFSAERTGGSVSTLTIQRTQQEDSAVYLCASSWPGTSGREADTQYFGPGTRLTVL.

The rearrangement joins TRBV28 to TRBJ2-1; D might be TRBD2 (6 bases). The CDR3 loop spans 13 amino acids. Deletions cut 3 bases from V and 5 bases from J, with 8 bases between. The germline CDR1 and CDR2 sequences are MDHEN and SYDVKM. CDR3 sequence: CASSFPGDNEQFF. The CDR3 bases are TGTGCCAGCAGTTTTCCGGGAGACAATGAGCAGTTCTTC.

The CDR3 spells CASSLGGVPEQYF. As DNA, the CDR3 is TGTGCCAGCAGCTTAGGAGGGGTACCCGAGCAGTACTTC. The chain has TRBV5-6 and TRBJ2-7, with D perhaps TRBD2 (6 bases). The CDR3 runs to 13 residues. The ends were cut back, 2 bases at V and 6 bases at J, with 12 bases in the middle. Germline CDR1 SGHDT, CDR2 YYEEEE.